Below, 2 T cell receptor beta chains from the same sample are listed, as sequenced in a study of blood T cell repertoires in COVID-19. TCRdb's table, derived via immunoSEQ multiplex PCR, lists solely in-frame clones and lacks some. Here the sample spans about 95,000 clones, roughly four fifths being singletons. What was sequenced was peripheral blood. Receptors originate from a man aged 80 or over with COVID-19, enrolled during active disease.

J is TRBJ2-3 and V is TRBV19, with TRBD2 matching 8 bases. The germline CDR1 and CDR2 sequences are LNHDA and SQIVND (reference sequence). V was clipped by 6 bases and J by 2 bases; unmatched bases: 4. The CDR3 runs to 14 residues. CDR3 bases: TGTGCCAGTAGCGGGAGGGCCTTCACAGATACGCAGTATTTT. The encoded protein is CASSGRAFTDTQYF.

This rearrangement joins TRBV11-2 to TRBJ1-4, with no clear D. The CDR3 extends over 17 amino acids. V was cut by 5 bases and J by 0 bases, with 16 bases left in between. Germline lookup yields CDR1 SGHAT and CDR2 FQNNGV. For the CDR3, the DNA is TGTGCCAGCAGCACCTACGCCCGACAAGCAACTAATGAAAAACTGTTTTTT. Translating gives CASSTYARQATNEKLFF.